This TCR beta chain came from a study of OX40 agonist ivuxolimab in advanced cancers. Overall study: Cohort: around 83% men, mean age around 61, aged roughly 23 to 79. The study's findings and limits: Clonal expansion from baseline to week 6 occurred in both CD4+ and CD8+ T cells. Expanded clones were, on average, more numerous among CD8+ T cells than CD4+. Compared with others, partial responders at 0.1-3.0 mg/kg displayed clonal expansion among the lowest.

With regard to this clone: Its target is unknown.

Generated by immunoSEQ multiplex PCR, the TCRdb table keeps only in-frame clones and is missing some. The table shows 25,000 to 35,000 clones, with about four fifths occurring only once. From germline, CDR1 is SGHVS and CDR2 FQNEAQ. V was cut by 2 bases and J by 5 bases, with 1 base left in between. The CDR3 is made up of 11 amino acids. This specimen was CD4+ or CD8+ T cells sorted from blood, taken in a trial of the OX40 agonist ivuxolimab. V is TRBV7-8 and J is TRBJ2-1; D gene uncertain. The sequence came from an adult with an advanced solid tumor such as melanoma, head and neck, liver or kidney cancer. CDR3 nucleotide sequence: TGTGCCAGCAGCTTAAACAATGAGCAGTTCTTC. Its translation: CASSLNNEQFF.